This TCR beta chain stems from a study of spatial heterogeneity in lung cancer (dated by TCRdb to the late 2010s). Background for the entire study: Beta-chain transcripts were consistently detected in greater numbers than alpha-chain transcripts, which likely reflects a higher abundance of beta-chain transcripts. At surgery, over 200 tumor regions, fewer than 85 matched nontumor lung samples and more than 55 PBMC samples were TCR-sequenced for both alpha and beta chains. The study linked features of the TCR repertoire to counts of nonsynonymous mutations, which were determined by whole-exome sequencing of tumor tissue. In the raw uncorrected reads, each unique combination of TCR and UMI appeared more than ten times on average. TCR alpha and beta repertoires were quantitatively compared across multiple tumor regions, matched nontumor lung and blood in non-small cell lung cancer. On the study overall, not on this receptor specifically: Additional single-cell paired TCR alpha and beta sequencing was considered necessary to confirm, at a functional level, the hypothesis that regional TCRs recognize regional mutations. Ubiquitous expanded tumor TCRs were detected in blood more often at tumor resection than at routine follow-up.

CDR1 and CDR2 are drawn from the germline V gene (reference sequence): SEHNR, FQNEAQ. V lost 10 bases and J lost 7 bases, and the count of bases not matched to a germline gene is 12. Spanning cysteine to phenylalanine, the CDR3 consists of 13 amino acids. Just the 39-base CDR3 DNA is kept, in frame starting at base 1. The time point label for this specimen denotes: sample taken at primary tumor resection. For TCR sequencing, whole RNA was extracted from tumor and nontumor lung tissue, or from cryopreserved PBMC samples, and no cell sorting was done. The donors were some 70 patients from the lung TRACERx cohort who had early-stage, untreated non-small cell lung cancer. Patients were selected for TCR sequencing only if sufficient RNA was available from at least two tumor regions. Library preparation used 5' RACE. Instrument on record: NextSeq 500. To allow correction of PCR and sequencing errors, the TCR library protocol tagged every TCR cDNA molecule with a unique molecular identifier. Per the original workflow: Decombinator tools were used for TCR identification, UMI-based error correction and CDR3 extraction. Expanded TCRs were defined as those above a frequency of 2 per 1,000, corresponding to the top 1% of the tumor frequency distribution. Rényi diversity was computed with the R vegan package after subsampling each repertoire 100 times to 5,000 TCRs. CDR3 similarity networks were built from amino acid triplet string-kernel similarity, connecting CDR3s with pairwise similarity above 0.82. The public sequencing data were trimmed at Q25 with fastp and processed into clonotypes with MiXCR by TCRdb, which kept only in-frame beta chains. Rows merge per CDR3 protein into single entries with the most common DNA and genes. Clone size and V and J calls follow TCRdb, not the original study. The sample has approximately 90,000 distinct CDR3 sequences on record, under 9% of them singletons. About 7% of the sample rests with the top ten.

This clonotype was counted at least ten times. No antigen is known for it. Qualities for individual bases were not recorded, and no much larger clone is one base off. Recombination connected TRBV7-9 to TRBJ1-1; TRBD1 matches 7 bases in the middle. The material sequenced was PBMCs, taken at surgery. The receptor's source is a male donor with early-stage non-small cell lung cancer. CDR3 protein: CATDTRDSYEAFF. The nucleotide sequence reads TGTGCCACCGACACCAGGGACAGCTATGAAGCTTTCTTT.